This TCR beta chain is drawn from a study of control samples from healthy donors and cancer patients. Assay: immunoSEQ multiplex PCR; the TCRdb copy retains only in-frame clones and omits some. The sample consists of 400,000 to 450,000 clones, 75% to 95% of them appearing once. The V gene lost 1 base and the J gene lost 6 bases, with 35 bases spanning the gap. The CDR3 sequence is 22 residues long. Germline V CDR1 and CDR2: MNHEY, SMNVEV (reference sequence). The rearrangement joins TRBV27 to TRBJ2-3; D assignment may be TRBD1 or TRBD2 (9 bases each). The sample was PBMCs. This TCR was recovered from a man aged 35 to 55 with head and neck cancer. The CDR3 here is CASSLYVVGQGLGTSFVDTQYF. DNA of the CDR3: TGTGCCAGCAGTTTATACGTGGTGGGACAGGGTTTAGGGACTAGCTTCGTCGATACGCAGTATTTT.